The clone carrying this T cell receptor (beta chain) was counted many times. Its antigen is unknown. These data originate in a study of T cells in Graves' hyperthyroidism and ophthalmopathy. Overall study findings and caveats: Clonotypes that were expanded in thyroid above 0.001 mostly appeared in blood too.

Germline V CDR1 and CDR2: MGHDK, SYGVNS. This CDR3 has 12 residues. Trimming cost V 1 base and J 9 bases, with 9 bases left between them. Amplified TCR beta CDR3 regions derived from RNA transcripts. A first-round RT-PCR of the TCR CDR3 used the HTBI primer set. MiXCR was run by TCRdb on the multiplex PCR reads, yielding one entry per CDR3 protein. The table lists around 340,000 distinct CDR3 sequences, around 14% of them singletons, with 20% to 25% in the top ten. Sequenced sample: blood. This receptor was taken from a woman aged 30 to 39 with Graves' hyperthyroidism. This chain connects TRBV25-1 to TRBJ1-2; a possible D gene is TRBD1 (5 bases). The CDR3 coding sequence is TGTGCCAGCAGTGAATGGGGCGAAAGCTACACCTTC. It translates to CASSEWGESYTF.